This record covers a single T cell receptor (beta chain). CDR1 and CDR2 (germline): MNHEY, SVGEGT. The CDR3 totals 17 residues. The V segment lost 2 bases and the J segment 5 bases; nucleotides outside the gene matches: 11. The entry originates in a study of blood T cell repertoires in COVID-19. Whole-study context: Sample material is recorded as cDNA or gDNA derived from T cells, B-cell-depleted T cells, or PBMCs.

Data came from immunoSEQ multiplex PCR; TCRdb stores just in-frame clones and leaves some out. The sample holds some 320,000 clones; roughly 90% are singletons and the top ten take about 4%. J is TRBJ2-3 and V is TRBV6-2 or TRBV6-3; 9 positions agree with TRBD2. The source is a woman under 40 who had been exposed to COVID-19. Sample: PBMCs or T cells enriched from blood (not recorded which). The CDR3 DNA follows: TGTGCCAGCAGTTACCGTAGGGCGGGGGGGCGTGGAGATACGCAGTATTTT. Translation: CASSYRRAGGRGDTQYF.